This T cell receptor (beta chain) emerged from a study of response to subunit inactivated influenza vaccine. The CDR3 runs 12 residues. Germline trimming cut 3 bases from V and 11 bases from J; bases unmatched to any gene: 4. The germline gives CDR1 SGHTA, CDR2 FQGNSA. TCRdb fed the RT-PCR reads into MiXCR, producing one record per CDR3 protein. The sample gives 560,000 or so distinct CDR3 sequences, around 8% of which show up once; 10% to 15% is in the top ten. This clonotype was seen more than once but under ten times. This TCR came from a man in his fifties or sixties who received an inactivated influenza vaccine. The starting material was PBMCs from blood, obtained around 25 months after vaccination. This chain links TRBV7-2 with TRBJ2-1; 7 bases align to TRBD1. CDR3 sequence reads: CASSLRTGQQFF. For the CDR3, the DNA is TGTGCCAGCAGCTTGAGGACAGGCCAGCAGTTCTTC.